Listed below are T cell receptor beta chains from one sample, sequenced in a study of blood T cell repertoires in COVID-19. The protocol was immunoSEQ multiplex PCR, while the TCRdb copy is restricted to in-frame clones and leaves out a portion. Of approximately 64,000 clones in the sample, approximately 77% are singletons; the top ten hold about 0.87%. Specimen: peripheral blood. Receptor source: a woman in her seventies with acute or convalescent COVID-19. CDR3s include the opening cysteine and the closing phenylalanine or tryptophan. A D gene is named only where the DNA matches it firmly. Clone sizes are given selectively: once, few, many, or a class where the clone is expanded.

v_call: TRBV5-1; d_call: TRBD1; clone_size: .; j_call: TRBJ1-1; cdr3_aa: CASSLTPGQGAGREAFF; cdr3_nt: TGCGCCAGCAGCTTGACTCCGGGACAGGGGGCTGGTAGAGAAGCTTTCTTT
v_call: TRBV24-1; d_call: TRBD2; clone_size: .; j_call: TRBJ2-3; cdr3_aa: CATSDFSGGRSTDTQYF; cdr3_nt: TGTGCCACCAGTGATTTTAGCGGGGGGCGTAGCACAGATACGCAGTATTTT
v_call: TRBV29-1; d_call: .; clone_size: .; j_call: TRBJ1-3; cdr3_aa: CSGKIAGNTIYF; cdr3_nt: TGCAGCGGAAAGATAGCTGGAAACACCATATATTTT
v_call: TRBV13; d_call: TRBD1; clone_size: .; j_call: TRBJ1-4; cdr3_aa: CASGDRGNEKLFF; cdr3_nt: TGTGCCAGCGGAGACAGGGGGAATGAAAAACTGTTTTTT
v_call: TRBV9; d_call: .; clone_size: many; j_call: TRBJ2-3; cdr3_aa: CASSVLGTSTDTQYF; cdr3_nt: TGTGCCAGCAGCGTACTCGGGACTAGCACAGATACGCAGTATTTT
v_call: TRBV27; d_call: TRBD1; clone_size: .; j_call: TRBJ1-6; cdr3_aa: CASTTILGQGNNSPLHF; cdr3_nt: TGTGCCAGCACCACGATACTCGGACAGGGGAATAATTCACCCCTCCACTTT
v_call: TRBV24-1; d_call: .; clone_size: .; j_call: TRBJ2-1; cdr3_aa: CATSDSSTSPLFYNEQFF; cdr3_nt: TGTGCCACCAGTGATTCTTCGACTAGTCCCCTCTTCTACAATGAGCAGTTCTTC
v_call: TRBV5-1; d_call: .; clone_size: .; j_call: TRBJ2-3; cdr3_aa: CASTSGVATDTQYF; cdr3_nt: TGCGCCAGCACCTCAGGGGTAGCCACAGATACGCAGTATTTT
v_call: TRBV5-1; d_call: .; clone_size: .; j_call: TRBJ2-1; cdr3_aa: CASTPSVGRNNEQFF; cdr3_nt: TGCGCCAGCACCCCATCTGTAGGGAGGAACAATGAGCAGTTCTTC
v_call: TRBV5-5; d_call: .; clone_size: .; j_call: TRBJ2-7; cdr3_aa: CASSLAVGNHEQYF; cdr3_nt: TGTGCCAGCAGCTTGGCCGTCGGGAATCACGAGCAGTACTTC
v_call: TRBV7-9; d_call: .; clone_size: .; j_call: TRBJ2-1; cdr3_aa: CASSPPGGALYNEQFF; cdr3_nt: TGTGCCAGCAGCCCCCCCGGGGGAGCCCTCTACAATGAGCAGTTCTTC
v_call: TRBV7-9; d_call: TRBD2; clone_size: .; j_call: TRBJ2-7; cdr3_aa: CASSLGSGIYEQYF; cdr3_nt: TGTGCCAGCAGCTTGGGTAGCGGGATATACGAGCAGTACTTC
v_call: TRBV5-1; d_call: TRBD2; clone_size: .; j_call: TRBJ2-2; cdr3_aa: CASRQSRPGTSGSWTGELFF; cdr3_nt: TGCGCCAGCAGACAAAGTAGACCGGGGACTAGCGGGAGTTGGACCGGGGAGCTGTTTTTT
v_call: TRBV4-1; d_call: TRBD2; clone_size: .; j_call: TRBJ2-1; cdr3_aa: CASSQDVRSGGYNEQFF; cdr3_nt: TGCGCCAGCAGCCAAGATGTACGCAGCGGGGGGTACAATGAGCAGTTCTTC
v_call: TRBV7-9; d_call: .; clone_size: .; j_call: TRBJ1-2; cdr3_aa: CASSLPGANYGYTF; cdr3_nt: TGTGCCAGCAGCTTACCGGGGGCTAACTATGGCTACACCTTC
v_call: TRBV3-1/TRBV3-2; d_call: .; clone_size: .; j_call: TRBJ1-3; cdr3_aa: CASSPPMGGSGNTIYF; cdr3_nt: TGTGCCAGCAGCCCCCCAATGGGGGGCTCTGGAAACACCATATATTTT
v_call: TRBV7-2; d_call: TRBD1; clone_size: .; j_call: TRBJ1-6; cdr3_aa: CASGRDRDSPLHF; cdr3_nt: TGTGCCAGCGGTCGGGACAGGGATTCACCCCTCCACTTT
v_call: TRBV10-3; d_call: TRBD2; clone_size: .; j_call: TRBJ2-2; cdr3_aa: CAISGLAGGRNTGELFF; cdr3_nt: TGTGCCATCAGCGGACTAGCGGGGGGGCGTAACACCGGGGAGCTGTTTTTT
v_call: TRBV7-9; d_call: TRBD1; clone_size: few; j_call: TRBJ2-2; cdr3_aa: CASSLGTGGSSGELFF; cdr3_nt: TGTGCCAGCAGCTTGGGTACAGGGGGCAGCTCCGGGGAGCTGTTTTTT
v_call: TRBV9; d_call: .; clone_size: few; j_call: TRBJ1-2; cdr3_aa: CASSATLQGNYGYTF; cdr3_nt: TGTGCCAGCAGCGCAACTCTACAGGGTAACTATGGCTACACCTTC
v_call: TRBV30; d_call: .; clone_size: .; j_call: TRBJ2-2; cdr3_aa: CAWSFGGTGELFF; cdr3_nt: TGTGCCTGGAGTTTCGGTGGCACCGGGGAGCTGTTTTTT
v_call: TRBV5-1; d_call: .; clone_size: .; j_call: TRBJ2-3; cdr3_aa: CASVERPQGRTDTQYF; cdr3_nt: TGCGCCAGCGTTGAGAGACCTCAGGGCCGCACAGATACGCAGTATTTT
v_call: TRBV28; d_call: .; clone_size: .; j_call: TRBJ1-3; cdr3_aa: CASSWGRGSSGNTIYF; cdr3_nt: TGTGCCAGCAGTTGGGGCAGGGGAAGCTCTGGAAACACCATATATTTT
v_call: TRBV10-3; d_call: TRBD2; clone_size: .; j_call: TRBJ2-1; cdr3_aa: CAISGGLAGHNEQFF; cdr3_nt: TGTGCCATCAGTGGGGGACTAGCGGGCCACAATGAGCAGTTCTTC
v_call: TRBV25-1; d_call: .; clone_size: .; j_call: TRBJ2-3; cdr3_aa: CASEGGFSTDTQYF; cdr3_nt: TGTGCCAGCGAGGGCGGTTTTAGCACAGATACGCAGTATTTT
v_call: TRBV30; d_call: .; clone_size: .; j_call: TRBJ1-1; cdr3_aa: CAWRVSLGGNTEAFF; cdr3_nt: TGTGCCTGGAGGGTATCCCTGGGGGGGAACACTGAAGCTTTCTTT
v_call: TRBV5-6; d_call: .; clone_size: .; j_call: TRBJ2-5; cdr3_aa: CASSLDFGPWETQYF; cdr3_nt: TGTGCCAGCAGCTTGGACTTTGGGCCGTGGGAGACCCAGTACTTC
v_call: TRBV5-5; d_call: TRBD2; clone_size: .; j_call: TRBJ2-2; cdr3_aa: CASSPGGASDRELFF; cdr3_nt: TGTGCCAGCAGCCCCGGGGGGGCGTCAGACCGGGAGCTGTTTTTT
v_call: TRBV4-1; d_call: TRBD2; clone_size: .; j_call: TRBJ2-1; cdr3_aa: CASSQIAAGGPGEQFF; cdr3_nt: TGCGCCAGCAGCCAAATAGCAGCGGGAGGGCCGGGTGAGCAGTTCTTC
v_call: TRBV6-5; d_call: .; clone_size: .; j_call: TRBJ1-6; cdr3_aa: CASSYGAPSGNSPLHF; cdr3_nt: TGTGCCAGCAGTTACGGGGCCCCTTCAGGGAATTCACCCCTCCACTTT
v_call: TRBV5-4; d_call: TRBD2; clone_size: .; j_call: TRBJ2-1; cdr3_aa: CASSLTSGSPNEQFF; cdr3_nt: TGTGCCAGCAGCCTGACTAGCGGGAGTCCCAATGAGCAGTTCTTC
v_call: TRBV28; d_call: .; clone_size: .; j_call: TRBJ2-7; cdr3_aa: CASRPGQASYEQYF; cdr3_nt: TGTGCCAGCAGACCCGGTCAAGCAAGCTACGAGCAGTACTTC
v_call: TRBV7-2; d_call: TRBD2; clone_size: .; j_call: TRBJ2-3; cdr3_aa: CASSLALAGDRNRYF; cdr3_nt: TGTGCCAGCAGCTTAGCTCTAGCGGGGGACCGAAACCGGTATTTT
v_call: TRBV9; d_call: .; clone_size: .; j_call: TRBJ2-3; cdr3_aa: CASSVGRVQVDTQYF; cdr3_nt: TGTGCCAGCAGCGTAGGGCGGGTGCAGGTGGATACGCAGTATTTT
v_call: TRBV28; d_call: .; clone_size: few; j_call: TRBJ1-2; cdr3_aa: CASSSTIYGYTF; cdr3_nt: TGTGCCAGCAGTTCAACAATTTATGGCTACACCTTC
v_call: TRBV3-1/TRBV3-2; d_call: TRBD1; clone_size: .; j_call: TRBJ1-6; cdr3_aa: CASSKPGQGNSPLHF; cdr3_nt: TGTGCCAGCAGCAAACCGGGACAGGGTAATTCACCCCTCCACTTT
v_call: TRBV19; d_call: TRBD2; clone_size: .; j_call: TRBJ2-7; cdr3_aa: CASSSGSRSYEQYF; cdr3_nt: TGTGCCAGTAGTAGCGGGAGTAGGTCCTACGAGCAGTACTTC
v_call: TRBV7-2; d_call: .; clone_size: .; j_call: TRBJ2-3; cdr3_aa: CASSLGTAGGTDTQYF; cdr3_nt: TGTGCCAGCAGCTTAGGCACTGCAGGGGGCACAGATACGCAGTATTTT
v_call: TRBV5-1; d_call: TRBD1; clone_size: .; j_call: TRBJ1-2; cdr3_aa: CASSGQGSVSGYTF; cdr3_nt: TGCGCCAGCAGCGGACAGGGGTCGGTCTCTGGCTACACCTTC
v_call: TRBV6-5; d_call: .; clone_size: .; j_call: TRBJ1-1; cdr3_aa: CASSSPGHPEAFF; cdr3_nt: TGTGCCAGCAGTTCCCCGGGACACCCCGAAGCTTTCTTT
v_call: TRBV6-5; d_call: .; clone_size: few; j_call: TRBJ2-7; cdr3_aa: CASSYSMVATREQYF; cdr3_nt: TGTGCCAGCAGTTACTCGATGGTTGCGACTAGGGAGCAGTACTTC
v_call: TRBV7-2; d_call: TRBD2; clone_size: .; j_call: TRBJ2-7; cdr3_aa: CASSLVPTSGYEQYF; cdr3_nt: TGTGCCAGCAGCTTAGTCCCCACTAGCGGCTACGAGCAGTACTTC
v_call: TRBV6-5; d_call: TRBD1; clone_size: .; j_call: TRBJ1-5; cdr3_aa: CASRGQGSNQPQHF; cdr3_nt: TGTGCCAGCAGAGGACAGGGTAGCAATCAGCCCCAGCATTTT
v_call: TRBV10-3; d_call: TRBD1; clone_size: .; j_call: TRBJ1-3; cdr3_aa: CAISRDRDGNTIYF; cdr3_nt: TGTGCCATCAGTAGAGACAGGGACGGAAACACCATATATTTT
v_call: TRBV6-5; d_call: .; clone_size: .; j_call: TRBJ1-2; cdr3_aa: CASSYISGIGIPGYTF; cdr3_nt: TGTGCCAGCAGTTACATCTCAGGGATTGGGATTCCTGGCTACACCTTC
v_call: TRBV6-2/TRBV6-3; d_call: .; clone_size: few; j_call: TRBJ1-2; cdr3_aa: CASSYSPGNYGYTF; cdr3_nt: TGTGCCAGCAGTTACTCCCCAGGTAACTATGGCTACACCTTC
v_call: TRBV6-6; d_call: .; clone_size: .; j_call: TRBJ2-7; cdr3_aa: CASSDRLTSSYEQYF; cdr3_nt: TGTGCCAGCAGTGACAGACTCACAAGCTCCTACGAGCAGTACTTC
v_call: TRBV3-1/TRBV3-2; d_call: .; clone_size: few; j_call: TRBJ1-2; cdr3_aa: CASNPTGTNYGYTF; cdr3_nt: TGTGCCAGCAACCCAACCGGGACAAACTATGGCTACACCTTC
v_call: TRBV11-2; d_call: .; clone_size: .; j_call: TRBJ1-3; cdr3_aa: CASSLGQVPNF; cdr3_nt: TGTGCCAGCAGCTTAGGACAGGTACCTAATTTT
v_call: TRBV5-8; d_call: .; clone_size: .; j_call: TRBJ2-3; cdr3_aa: CASSFRQSTDTQYF; cdr3_nt: TGTGCCAGCAGCTTTCGACAGAGCACAGATACGCAGTATTTT
v_call: TRBV19; d_call: .; clone_size: .; j_call: TRBJ2-3; cdr3_aa: CASLAETSTDTQYF; cdr3_nt: TGTGCCAGTTTGGCAGAGACTAGCACAGATACGCAGTATTTT
v_call: TRBV5-6; d_call: TRBD1; clone_size: .; j_call: TRBJ1-6; cdr3_aa: CASSSGQGTMPLHF; cdr3_nt: TGTGCCAGCAGCTCCGGACAGGGTACCATGCCCCTCCACTTT
v_call: TRBV6-6; d_call: TRBD1; clone_size: .; j_call: TRBJ2-7; cdr3_aa: CASSPSGQGSNEQYF; cdr3_nt: TGTGCCAGCAGTCCTTCAGGACAGGGGTCGAACGAGCAGTACTTC
v_call: TRBV19; d_call: TRBD2; clone_size: .; j_call: TRBJ2-3; cdr3_aa: CASSMVSGGRTDTQYF; cdr3_nt: TGTGCCAGTAGTATGGTTAGCGGGGGTCGCACAGATACGCAGTATTTT
v_call: TRBV19; d_call: TRBD1; clone_size: .; j_call: TRBJ2-2; cdr3_aa: CASSTGTGWAAGELFF; cdr3_nt: TGTGCCAGTAGCACGGGGACAGGGTGGGCCGCCGGGGAGCTGTTTTTT
v_call: TRBV7-3; d_call: .; clone_size: .; j_call: TRBJ2-7; cdr3_aa: CASSLTGSRYEQYF; cdr3_nt: TGTGCCAGCAGCCTCACCGGGTCACGGTACGAGCAGTACTTC
v_call: TRBV3-1/TRBV3-2; d_call: .; clone_size: .; j_call: TRBJ1-1; cdr3_aa: CASSQQGTITEAFF; cdr3_nt: TGTGCCAGCAGCCAACAGGGGACAATCACTGAAGCTTTCTTT